Sequencing of this T cell receptor beta chain was carried out in a study of technical replicates of blood from a handful of donors. Germline assignment: CDR1 SGHDN and CDR2 FVKESK. V shed 0 bases and J 4 bases; nucleotides not matched to a gene: 8. CDR3 size: 16 residues. Method: immunoSEQ multiplex PCR; TCRdb's copy keeps in-frame clones and lacks some. The table lists about 88,000 clones, 95% of them singletons, with 0.34% in the top ten. The origin of this receptor is a human donor in good health. Sequenced sample: T cells isolated from PBMCs. The V and J genes are TRBV14 and TRBJ2-5; 7 positions agree with TRBD2. This CDR3 is CASSQDWGRASETQYF. CDR3 bases: TGTGCCAGCAGCCAAGATTGGGGGAGGGCCTCAGAGACCCAGTACTTC.